This TCR beta chain was retrieved from a study of blood T cell repertoires in COVID-19. Study summary: Spain, Italy and the United States supplied samples that represented acute and convalescent COVID-19. T cells, B-cell-depleted T cells, or PBMCs provided the cDNA or gDNA that served as material.

As processed by the authors: Amplifying reference gene primers gave estimates of nucleated cell counts. Generated by immunoSEQ multiplex PCR, the TCRdb table keeps only in-frame clones and is missing some. The V and J calls and the clone size are those of that table, but D and trimming were determined from the DNA. This repertoire shows around 99,000 clones, less than 95% found once; its top ten account for 5% to 5.5%. Germline V gene lookup returns CDR1 MDHEN and CDR2 SYDVKM. CDR3 length: 14 amino acids. Between the trimmed V and J ends, which lost 3 bases and 10 bases, there was a span of 16 bases.

Sequences were obtained from peripheral blood. The receptor was derived from a man in his forties or fifties with acute or convalescent COVID-19. The rearrangement joins TRBV28 to TRBJ1-5, with D perhaps matching TRBD1 (6 bases). The CDR3 DNA is TGTGCCAGCAGTTTCATGAACCGCAGGGGACCCCAGCATTTT. Amino acid sequence: CASSFMNRRGPQHF.